This TCR beta chain comes out of a study of T cell repertoires in cytomegalovirus infection. This clonotype has at least ten counts. No antigen is known for it. MiXCR, applied by TCRdb to the reads, yields one record per CDR3 protein. The sample holds 900,000 to 950,000 distinct CDR3 sequences, under 40% seen once. The TCR originated in a human donor in good health (CMV status not recorded). Some clones in this sample may be carry-over from other donors' samples. Sequencing used cultured CD8+ T cells from PBMCs, obtained from culture after CMV antigen stimulation.

For the CDR3, the DNA is TGTGCCAGCAGCGCTGACCCAGCAGGCAATCAGCCCCAGCATTTT. Translated, it gives CASSADPAGNQPQHF. The chain carries TRBV6-1 and TRBJ1-5; D not resolved. CDR1 and CDR2 (germline): MNHNS, SASEGT. CDR3 length equals 15 residues. V dropped 6 bases and J dropped 2 bases, with 14 bases sitting between them.